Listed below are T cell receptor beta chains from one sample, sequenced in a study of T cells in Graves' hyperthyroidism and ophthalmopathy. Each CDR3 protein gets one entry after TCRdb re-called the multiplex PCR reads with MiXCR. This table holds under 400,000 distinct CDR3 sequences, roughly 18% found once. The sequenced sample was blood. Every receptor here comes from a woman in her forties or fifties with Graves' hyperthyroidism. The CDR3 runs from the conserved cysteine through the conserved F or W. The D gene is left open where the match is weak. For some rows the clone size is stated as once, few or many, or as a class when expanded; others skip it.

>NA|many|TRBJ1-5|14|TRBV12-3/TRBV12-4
CASSLSRDGQPQHF
TGTGCCAGCAGTTTAAGCAGGGATGGTCAGCCCCAGCATTTT
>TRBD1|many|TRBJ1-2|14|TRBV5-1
CASSFDRGSAGYTF
TGCGCCAGCAGCTTCGACAGGGGTTCGGCTGGCTACACCTTC
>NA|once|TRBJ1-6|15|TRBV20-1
CSARETGPYNSPLHF
TGCAGTGCTAGAGAGACAGGCCCCTATAATTCACCCCTCCACTTT
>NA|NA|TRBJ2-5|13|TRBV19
CASSISVQETQYF
TGTGCCAGTAGTATTTCGGTCCAAGAGACCCAGTACTTC
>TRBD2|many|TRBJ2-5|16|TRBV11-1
CASSFGTSGSLETQYF
TGTGCCAGCAGCTTCGGGACTAGCGGGAGCCTGGAGACCCAGTACTTC
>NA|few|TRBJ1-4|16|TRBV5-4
CASSLVPGLEEEKLFF
TGTGCCAGCAGCTTGGTGCCGGGGTTGGAGGAGGAAAAACTGTTTTTT
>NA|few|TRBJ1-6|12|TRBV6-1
CASSTVNSPLHF
TGTGCCAGCAGTACCGTTAATTCACCCCTCCACTTT
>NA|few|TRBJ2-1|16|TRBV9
CASSVEASGEVGEQFF
TGTGCCAGCAGCGTAGAAGCGTCAGGGGAGGTCGGTGAGCAGTTCTTC
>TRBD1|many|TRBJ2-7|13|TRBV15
CATSGDRGREQYF
TGTGCCACCAGCGGAGACAGGGGGCGGGAGCAGTACTTC
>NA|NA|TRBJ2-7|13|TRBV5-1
CASSLSTDPEQYF
TGCGCCAGCAGCTTGTCGACAGATCCCGAGCAGTACTTC
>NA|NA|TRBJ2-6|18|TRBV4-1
CASSQAFGINSGANVLTF
TGCGCCAGCAGCCAAGCGTTCGGCATAAACTCTGGGGCCAACGTCCTGACTTTC
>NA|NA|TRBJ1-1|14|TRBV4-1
CASSQGGAQTEAFF
TGCGCCAGCAGCCAGGGGGGGGCTCAAACTGAAGCTTTCTTT
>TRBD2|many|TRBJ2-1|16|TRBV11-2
CASSLRTGGNHNEQFF
TGTGCCAGCAGCCTTCGCACGGGAGGGAACCACAATGAGCAGTTCTTC
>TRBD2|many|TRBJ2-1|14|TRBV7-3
CASSPGGPSNEQFF
TGTGCCAGCTCCCCGGGAGGGCCTTCTAATGAGCAGTTCTTC
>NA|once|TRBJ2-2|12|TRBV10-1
CASSKGTYPLFF
TGCGCCAGCAGCAAAGGGACCTACCCTTTGTTTTTT
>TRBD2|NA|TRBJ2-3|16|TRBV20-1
CSARSPGGSVADTQYF
TGCAGTGCTAGGAGCCCCGGCGGGAGTGTAGCAGATACGCAGTATTTT
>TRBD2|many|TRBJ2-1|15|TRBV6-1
CASINLAGGYNEQFF
TGTGCCAGCATTAACTTAGCGGGGGGGTACAATGAGCAGTTCTTC
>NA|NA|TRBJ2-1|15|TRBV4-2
CASSQVLGHYNEQFF
TGTGCCAGCAGCCAAGTACTGGGCCACTACAATGAGCAGTTCTTC
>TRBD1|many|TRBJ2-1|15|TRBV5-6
CASSRDRGLYNEQFF
TGTGCCAGCAGCCGTGACAGGGGTCTCTACAATGAGCAGTTCTTC
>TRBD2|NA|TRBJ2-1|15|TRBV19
CASRGLAGGWDEQFF
TGTGCCAGTAGGGGACTAGCGGGAGGTTGGGATGAGCAGTTCTTC
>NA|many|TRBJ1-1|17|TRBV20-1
CSARDRGGPAMWSEAFF
TGCAGTGCTAGAGATCGGGGGGGGCCCGCTATGTGGTCTGAAGCTTTCTTT
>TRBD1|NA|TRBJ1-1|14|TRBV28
CASSPGQGSPEAFF
TGTGCCAGCAGTCCCGGACAGGGAAGCCCTGAAGCTTTCTTT
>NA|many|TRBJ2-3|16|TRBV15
CATSTEGNRVTDTQYF
TGTGCCACCAGCACAGAGGGGAACAGGGTCACAGATACGCAGTATTTT
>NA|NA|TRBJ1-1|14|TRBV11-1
CASSLEVYNTEAFF
TGTGCCAGCAGCTTAGAAGTATACAACACTGAAGCTTTCTTT
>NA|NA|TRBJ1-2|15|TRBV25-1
CASSEMGWGPYGYTF
TGTGCCAGCAGTGAAATGGGATGGGGACCCTATGGCTACACCTTC
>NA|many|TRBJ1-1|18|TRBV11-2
CASSLDLIGGPMNTEAFF
TGTGCCAGCAGCTTAGATCTGATCGGGGGGCCTATGAACACTGAAGCTTTCTTT
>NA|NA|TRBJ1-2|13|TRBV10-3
CATSVGEGYGYTF
TGTGCCACCTCCGTAGGGGAAGGGTATGGCTACACCTTC
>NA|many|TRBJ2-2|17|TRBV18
CASSPPSAGPNTGELFF
TGTGCCAGCTCACCACCTTCAGCAGGCCCGAACACCGGGGAGCTGTTTTTT
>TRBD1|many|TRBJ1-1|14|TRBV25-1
CASSDDRVNTEAFF
TGTGCCAGCAGTGACGACAGGGTGAACACTGAAGCTTTCTTT
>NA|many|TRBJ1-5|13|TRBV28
CASRDGSRQPQHF
TGTGCCAGCCGGGACGGCTCGCGTCAGCCCCAGCATTTT
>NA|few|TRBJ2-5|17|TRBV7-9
CASSLGGDPPWEETQYF
TGTGCCAGCAGCTTAGGGGGGGACCCTCCCTGGGAGGAGACCCAGTACTTC